These T cell receptor beta chains were read from a single sample in a study of identical twins. TCRdb passed the 5' RACE reads through MiXCR, listing each CDR3 protein once. The sample shows 350,000 to 600,000 distinct CDR3 sequences, more than 13% of them seen only once. These data were also filed under a second study, of yellow fever vaccine responses in identical twins.

Sequenced material: CD4+ T cells sorted from blood. The receptors here all came from a woman aged 18-29 years in good health. The CDR3 runs from the conserved cysteine through the conserved F or W. D genes are given only for firm matches. Part of the rows lack a size; the others show once, few, many or a class for expanded clones.

J gene: TRBJ2-1
V gene: TRBV29-1
D gene: -
clone size: -
CDR3 length: 13
CDR3 protein: CSASSVLLNEQFF
CDR3 DNA: TGCAGCGCCAGTTCGGTCCTCCTCAATGAGCAGTTCTTC

J gene: TRBJ1-6
V gene: TRBV27
D gene: -
clone size: -
CDR3 length: 14
CDR3 protein: CASAYGVGGAPLHF
CDR3 DNA: TGTGCCAGCGCGTACGGTGTGGGCGGGGCGCCCCTCCACTTT

J gene: TRBJ2-7
V gene: TRBV3-1
D gene: TRBD2
clone size: few
CDR3 length: 15
CDR3 protein: CASSHRTSGRPEQYF
CDR3 DNA: TGTGCCAGCAGCCACAGGACTAGCGGGAGACCCGAGCAGTACTTC

J gene: TRBJ1-2
V gene: TRBV10-2
D gene: -
clone size: few
CDR3 length: 14
CDR3 protein: CASSDGGTNYGYTF
CDR3 DNA: TGCGCCAGCAGTGATGGGGGAACGAACTATGGCTACACCTTC

J gene: TRBJ2-1
V gene: TRBV28
D gene: -
clone size: many
CDR3 length: 13
CDR3 protein: CASSLDPYNEQFF
CDR3 DNA: TGTGCCAGCAGTTTAGACCCGTACAATGAGCAGTTCTTC

J gene: TRBJ2-1
V gene: TRBV5-1
D gene: TRBD2
clone size: few
CDR3 length: 17
CDR3 protein: CASSLTPPRGRGNEQFF
CDR3 DNA: TGCGCCAGCAGCTTGACCCCGCCCCGCGGGAGAGGCAATGAGCAGTTCTTC

J gene: TRBJ2-7
V gene: TRBV5-6
D gene: -
clone size: -
CDR3 length: 15
CDR3 protein: CASSLGGPGRHEQYF
CDR3 DNA: TGTGCCAGCAGCTTGGGGGGGCCAGGGAGACACGAGCAGTACTTC

J gene: TRBJ2-1
V gene: TRBV6-2/TRBV6-3
D gene: TRBD2
clone size: few
CDR3 length: 17
CDR3 protein: CASTDGYGTSGDNEQFF
CDR3 DNA: TGTGCCAGCACCGACGGGTACGGGACTAGCGGGGACAATGAGCAGTTCTTC

J gene: TRBJ2-3
V gene: TRBV7-2
D gene: -
clone size: many
CDR3 length: 15
CDR3 protein: CASSLAPLRPDTQYF
CDR3 DNA: TGTGCCAGCAGCTTAGCCCCGTTGAGACCAGATACGCAGTATTTT

J gene: TRBJ1-1
V gene: TRBV12-3/TRBV12-4
D gene: TRBD1
clone size: -
CDR3 length: 15
CDR3 protein: CASSSDRGLGTEAFF
CDR3 DNA: TGTGCCAGCAGTTCCGACAGGGGGCTGGGCACTGAAGCTTTCTTT

J gene: TRBJ2-1
V gene: TRBV20-1
D gene: -
clone size: few
CDR3 length: 11
CDR3 protein: CSSPEGNEQFF
CDR3 DNA: TGCAGTTCCCCCGAGGGCAATGAGCAGTTCTTC

J gene: TRBJ2-3
V gene: TRBV6-1
D gene: TRBD1
clone size: many
CDR3 length: 18
CDR3 protein: CASSDQNGQGKSTDTQYF
CDR3 DNA: TGTGCCAGCAGTGACCAAAACGGACAGGGAAAGAGCACAGATACGCAGTATTTT

J gene: TRBJ2-7
V gene: TRBV5-4
D gene: -
clone size: -
CDR3 length: 14
CDR3 protein: CASSSPGPTYEQYF
CDR3 DNA: TGTGCCAGCAGCTCGCCGGGACCTACCTACGAGCAGTACTTC

J gene: TRBJ2-7
V gene: TRBV24-1
D gene: TRBD1
clone size: -
CDR3 length: 15
CDR3 protein: CATSDPGTGIYEQYF
CDR3 DNA: TGTGCCACCAGTGATCCAGGGACAGGGATCTACGAGCAGTACTTC

J gene: TRBJ2-7
V gene: TRBV29-1
D gene: -
clone size: few
CDR3 length: 13
CDR3 protein: CSVASSGWDEQYF
CDR3 DNA: TGCAGCGTTGCTTCTTCAGGGTGGGACGAGCAGTACTTC

J gene: TRBJ2-3
V gene: TRBV20-1
D gene: -
clone size: few
CDR3 length: 12
CDR3 protein: CSARLKTDTQYF
CDR3 DNA: TGCAGTGCCCGCTTAAAAACAGATACGCAGTATTTT

J gene: TRBJ2-7
V gene: TRBV5-5
D gene: -
clone size: few
CDR3 length: 15
CDR3 protein: CASSFDYSSSYEQYF
CDR3 DNA: TGTGCCAGCAGCTTTGACTACTCGAGCTCCTACGAGCAGTACTTC

J gene: TRBJ1-1
V gene: TRBV5-4
D gene: TRBD1
clone size: few
CDR3 length: 15
CDR3 protein: CASSPRTGGNTEAFF
CDR3 DNA: TGTGCCAGCAGCCCCCGGACAGGGGGTAACACTGAAGCTTTCTTT

J gene: TRBJ1-2
V gene: TRBV6-5
D gene: -
clone size: -
CDR3 length: 12
CDR3 protein: CASSFGGRGYTF
CDR3 DNA: TGTGCCAGCAGTTTTGGGGGTCGGGGCTACACCTTC

J gene: TRBJ2-3
V gene: TRBV12-3/TRBV12-4
D gene: -
clone size: many
CDR3 length: 13
CDR3 protein: CASSFLGTDTQYF
CDR3 DNA: TGTGCCAGCAGTTTCCTTGGAACAGATACGCAGTATTTT

J gene: TRBJ1-2
V gene: TRBV7-3
D gene: -
clone size: -
CDR3 length: 14
CDR3 protein: CASSLTRDKKGYTF
CDR3 DNA: TGTGCCAGCAGCTTAACTAGGGATAAGAAGGGCTACACCTTC

J gene: TRBJ2-5
V gene: TRBV6-2/TRBV6-3
D gene: -
clone size: few
CDR3 length: 18
CDR3 protein: CASSYSEITDATKETQYF
CDR3 DNA: TGTGCCAGCAGTTACTCGGAAATAACAGATGCTACCAAAGAGACCCAGTACTTC

J gene: TRBJ2-3
V gene: TRBV6-2/TRBV6-3
D gene: -
clone size: -
CDR3 length: 15
CDR3 protein: CASSYWAGSTDTQYF
CDR3 DNA: TGTGCCAGCAGTTATTGGGCAGGGAGCACAGATACGCAGTATTTT

J gene: TRBJ2-5
V gene: TRBV19
D gene: TRBD2
clone size: -
CDR3 length: 15
CDR3 protein: CASSATSGSRETQYF
CDR3 DNA: TGTGCCAGTAGTGCGACTAGCGGGAGTCGGGAGACCCAGTACTTC

J gene: TRBJ2-1
V gene: TRBV5-1
D gene: -
clone size: few
CDR3 length: 15
CDR3 protein: CASSTGLSSYNEQFF
CDR3 DNA: TGCGCCAGCAGCACGGGACTTAGCTCCTACAATGAGCAGTTCTTC

J gene: TRBJ1-5
V gene: TRBV11-2
D gene: -
clone size: many
CDR3 length: 13
CDR3 protein: CASSLIGNQPQHF
CDR3 DNA: TGTGCCAGCAGCTTAATAGGCAATCAGCCCCAGCATTTT

J gene: TRBJ1-5
V gene: TRBV12-3/TRBV12-4
D gene: TRBD1
clone size: few
CDR3 length: 15
CDR3 protein: CASRVGQGSNQPQHF
CDR3 DNA: TGTGCCAGCAGAGTTGGACAGGGGAGCAATCAGCCCCAGCATTTT

J gene: TRBJ2-1
V gene: TRBV7-3
D gene: -
clone size: -
CDR3 length: 15
CDR3 protein: CASSPVRATYNEQFF
CDR3 DNA: TGTGCCAGCAGCCCTGTTAGGGCTACCTACAATGAGCAGTTCTTC

J gene: TRBJ2-3
V gene: TRBV10-2
D gene: TRBD2
clone size: few
CDR3 length: 20
CDR3 protein: CASSGLLAGGPSASTDTQYF
CDR3 DNA: TGCGCCAGCAGTGGTCTACTAGCGGGGGGGCCGTCCGCGAGCACAGATACGCAGTATTTT

J gene: TRBJ2-1
V gene: TRBV6-1
D gene: -
clone size: few
CDR3 length: 14
CDR3 protein: CASSLKTLHNEQFF
CDR3 DNA: TGTGCCAGCAGCCTAAAGACACTACACAATGAGCAGTTCTTC

J gene: TRBJ2-1
V gene: TRBV29-1
D gene: TRBD2
clone size: -
CDR3 length: 15
CDR3 protein: CSVHPRTSGNNEQFF
CDR3 DNA: TGCAGCGTCCACCCAAGGACTAGCGGAAACAATGAGCAGTTCTTC

J gene: TRBJ2-1
V gene: TRBV6-2/TRBV6-3
D gene: TRBD2
clone size: few
CDR3 length: 15
CDR3 protein: CASRGTSESYNEQFF
CDR3 DNA: TGTGCCAGCAGGGGGACTAGCGAATCCTACAATGAGCAGTTCTTC

J gene: TRBJ2-1
V gene: TRBV6-2/TRBV6-3
D gene: TRBD2
clone size: -
CDR3 length: 19
CDR3 protein: CASSYGDIGLAGLDDEQFF
CDR3 DNA: TGTGCCAGCAGTTATGGGGATATCGGCTTAGCGGGGCTCGACGATGAGCAGTTCTTC

J gene: TRBJ2-7
V gene: TRBV5-6
D gene: -
clone size: -
CDR3 length: 15
CDR3 protein: CASSPSIQIPYEQYF
CDR3 DNA: TGTGCCAGCAGCCCTTCCATACAGATCCCCTACGAGCAGTACTTC

J gene: TRBJ2-5
V gene: TRBV5-1
D gene: TRBD1
clone size: -
CDR3 length: 17
CDR3 protein: CASSLSQGAAYQETQYF
CDR3 DNA: TGCGCCAGCAGCTTGTCACAGGGGGCTGCGTACCAAGAGACCCAGTACTTC

J gene: TRBJ2-2
V gene: TRBV12-3/TRBV12-4
D gene: -
clone size: many
CDR3 length: 12
CDR3 protein: CASRPIYGELFF
CDR3 DNA: TGTGCCAGCAGGCCCATTTACGGGGAGCTGTTTTTT

J gene: TRBJ2-4
V gene: TRBV12-3/TRBV12-4
D gene: TRBD1
clone size: few
CDR3 length: 15
CDR3 protein: CASSPGGSSENIQYF
CDR3 DNA: TGTGCCAGCAGTCCAGGGGGATCTTCCGAAAACATTCAGTACTTC

J gene: TRBJ2-1
V gene: TRBV5-1
D gene: -
clone size: -
CDR3 length: 13
CDR3 protein: CASRKVGYNEQFF
CDR3 DNA: TGCGCCAGCAGGAAGGTTGGCTACAATGAGCAGTTCTTC

J gene: TRBJ2-7
V gene: TRBV7-3
D gene: -
clone size: once
CDR3 length: 13
CDR3 protein: CASSHGGAYEQYF
CDR3 DNA: TGTGCCAGCAGCCACGGGGGTGCCTACGAGCAGTACTTC

J gene: TRBJ1-2
V gene: TRBV19
D gene: -
clone size: -
CDR3 length: 13
CDR3 protein: CASSIGRPHGYTF
CDR3 DNA: TGTGCCAGTAGTATTGGCAGGCCCCATGGCTACACCTTC

J gene: TRBJ2-7
V gene: TRBV20-1
D gene: TRBD2
clone size: -
CDR3 length: 16
CDR3 protein: CSARAGTSGRSYEQYF
CDR3 DNA: TGCAGTGCTAGGGCGGGGACTAGCGGGAGGTCCTACGAGCAGTACTTC

J gene: TRBJ2-7
V gene: TRBV7-9
D gene: TRBD2
clone size: few
CDR3 length: 12
CDR3 protein: CASSWGGNEQYF
CDR3 DNA: TGTGCCAGCAGCTGGGGAGGGAACGAGCAGTACTTC

J gene: TRBJ1-4
V gene: TRBV10-3
D gene: -
clone size: -
CDR3 length: 12
CDR3 protein: CAISPGREKLFF
CDR3 DNA: TGTGCCATCAGTCCGGGCCGGGAAAAACTGTTTTTT

J gene: TRBJ2-5
V gene: TRBV5-1
D gene: TRBD2
clone size: many
CDR3 length: 15
CDR3 protein: CASSLGGAGEETQYF
CDR3 DNA: TGCGCCAGCAGCTTGGGCGGCGCGGGGGAGGAGACCCAGTACTTC

J gene: TRBJ2-1
V gene: TRBV20-1
D gene: TRBD2
clone size: many
CDR3 length: 16
CDR3 protein: CSARPRTSGTYNEQFF
CDR3 DNA: TGCAGTGCTAGACCTCGGACTAGCGGGACCTACAATGAGCAGTTCTTC

J gene: TRBJ2-2
V gene: TRBV11-3
D gene: -
clone size: many
CDR3 length: 15
CDR3 protein: CASSMGVTNTGELFF
CDR3 DNA: TGTGCCAGCAGCATGGGAGTCACTAACACCGGGGAGCTGTTTTTT

J gene: TRBJ1-1
V gene: TRBV5-1
D gene: TRBD1
clone size: -
CDR3 length: 13
CDR3 protein: CASSLFRDSEAFF
CDR3 DNA: TGCGCCAGCAGCTTGTTTCGGGACAGCGAAGCTTTCTTT

J gene: TRBJ2-5
V gene: TRBV16
D gene: -
clone size: few
CDR3 length: 14
CDR3 protein: CASSLGTVKETQYF
CDR3 DNA: TGTGCCAGCAGCCTAGGGACGGTGAAAGAGACCCAGTACTTC

J gene: TRBJ2-7
V gene: TRBV7-9
D gene: TRBD1
clone size: few
CDR3 length: 15
CDR3 protein: CASSSSRGPSYEQYF
CDR3 DNA: TGTGCCAGCAGCTCCTCCAGGGGGCCCTCCTACGAGCAGTACTTC

J gene: TRBJ2-1
V gene: TRBV5-1
D gene: TRBD2
clone size: -
CDR3 length: 15
CDR3 protein: CASSLAWTSGNEQFF
CDR3 DNA: TGCGCCAGCAGCTTGGCTTGGACTAGCGGGAATGAGCAGTTCTTC

J gene: TRBJ2-2
V gene: TRBV4-2
D gene: TRBD2
clone size: few
CDR3 length: 17
CDR3 protein: CASSSWTSGINTGELFF
CDR3 DNA: TGTGCCAGCAGCTCCTGGACTAGCGGGATTAACACCGGGGAGCTGTTTTTT

J gene: TRBJ2-7
V gene: TRBV6-2/TRBV6-3
D gene: -
clone size: -
CDR3 length: 13
CDR3 protein: CASSYSTPYEQYF
CDR3 DNA: TGTGCCAGCAGTTACTCGACACCCTACGAGCAGTACTTC

J gene: TRBJ2-7
V gene: TRBV5-1
D gene: -
clone size: -
CDR3 length: 14
CDR3 protein: CASSLVQAPYEQYF
CDR3 DNA: TGCGCCAGCAGCTTGGTACAGGCCCCCTACGAGCAGTACTTC

J gene: TRBJ2-7
V gene: TRBV6-1
D gene: -
clone size: -
CDR3 length: 16
CDR3 protein: CASNPTPQQGSYEQYF
CDR3 DNA: TGTGCCAGCAACCCTACACCCCAGCAGGGGAGCTACGAGCAGTACTTC

J gene: TRBJ2-5
V gene: TRBV5-1
D gene: -
clone size: few
CDR3 length: 14
CDR3 protein: CASSFGGEVETQYF
CDR3 DNA: TGCGCCAGCAGCTTTGGCGGAGAGGTTGAGACCCAGTACTTC

J gene: TRBJ1-5
V gene: TRBV5-1
D gene: -
clone size: few
CDR3 length: 15
CDR3 protein: CASSVEGGGSQPQHF
CDR3 DNA: TGCGCCAGCAGCGTCGAGGGGGGGGGCAGTCAGCCCCAGCATTTT

J gene: TRBJ2-7
V gene: TRBV10-3
D gene: TRBD1
clone size: -
CDR3 length: 16
CDR3 protein: CAISDQTGGRVYEQYF
CDR3 DNA: TGTGCCATCAGTGACCAGACAGGGGGCAGGGTCTACGAGCAGTACTTC

J gene: TRBJ2-2
V gene: TRBV11-2
D gene: -
clone size: -
CDR3 length: 21
CDR3 protein: CASSLDQFSWRSPPRTGELFF
CDR3 DNA: TGTGCCAGCAGCTTAGATCAGTTCTCTTGGCGATCTCCTCCGCGCACCGGGGAGCTGTTTTTT

J gene: TRBJ2-1
V gene: TRBV7-7
D gene: TRBD2
clone size: many
CDR3 length: 14
CDR3 protein: CASSLAGLAGEQFF
CDR3 DNA: TGTGCTAGCAGCTTAGCGGGGCTAGCGGGTGAGCAGTTCTTC

J gene: TRBJ2-1
V gene: TRBV18
D gene: TRBD2
clone size: -
CDR3 length: 15
CDR3 protein: CASSLIGTSTNEQFF
CDR3 DNA: TGTGCCAGCTCACTGATCGGGACTAGTACTAATGAGCAGTTCTTC